These 32 T cell receptor beta chains share one sample of origin, sequenced in a study of blood T cell repertoires in COVID-19 (dated by TCRdb to the early 2020s). Receptors were amplified or captured by the immunoSEQ multiplex PCR assay. Not all clones reach the TCRdb copy of this immuneACCESS table, which keeps in-frame sequences only. Checked studies attribute under half of the gap to unresolved V genes and leave the rest unexplained. This sample has about 490,000 clones in its table, and 70% to 90% of those were observed once. Of the sample, roughly 3.2% is held by the ten largest clones. What was sequenced was peripheral blood. The origin of the receptors is a human donor in a cohort sampled during active COVID-19.

The rearrangement links TRBV5-4 to TRBJ2-7; the match to TRBD2 covers 10 bases. Looked up from germline, CDR1 is SGHNT and CDR2 is YYREEE (reference sequence). V shed 2 bases, J shed 4 bases, and the junction held 12 bases outside the gene matches. The CDR3 consists of 17 residues. This CDR3 reads CASSFSPHGSGRYEQYF. The DNA of the CDR3 is TGTGCCAGCAGCTTTTCCCCCCATGGTAGCGGGAGGTACGAGCAGTACTTC.

The chain has TRBV4-3 and TRBJ1-1, with 9 bases matching TRBD1. Trimming removed 4 bases from V and 0 bases from J; junction bases left unmatched: 3. CDR1 LGHNA and CDR2 YSLEER come from the germline V gene. The CDR3 totals 15 residues. CDR3 sequence: CASSRRTGVNTEAFF. CDR3 nucleotides: TGCGCCAGCAGCCGCCGGACAGGGGTGAACACTGAAGCTTTCTTT.

The J gene is TRBJ1-3, the V gene TRBV11-2; weak D call: TRBD1 (5 bases). V shed 0 bases and J shed 0 bases, with 9 bases lying between them. The CDR3 extends over 16 amino acids. Per the germline V gene, CDR1 is SGHAT and CDR2 is FQNNGV. In DNA, the CDR3 is TGTGCCAGCAGCTTAGAGTACAGGAGCTCTGGAAACACCATATATTTT. Protein product: CASSLEYRSSGNTIYF.

This clone occurred once. J is TRBJ1-6 and V is TRBV5-4, with 9 bases fitting TRBD1. Germline V gene data show CDR1 as SGHNT and CDR2 as YYREEE (reference sequence). The CDR3 runs 15 residues. Trimming took 4 bases from V and 8 from J; bases not matched to a gene: 7. CDR3 residues: CASSPTGGLDSPLHF. The CDR3 region has the DNA TGTGCCAGCAGCCCGACAGGGGGGCTGGATTCACCCCTCCACTTT.

The chain combines TRBV2 with TRBJ2-1; 11 bases fit TRBD1. The CDR3 totals 15 residues. Germline V CDR1 and CDR2: SNHLY, FYNNEI. V was pared by 2 bases and J by 7 bases, with 4 bases of the junction left unmatched. This CDR3 reads CASSEPGQGENEQFF. In DNA, the CDR3 is TGTGCCAGCAGTGAACCGGGACAGGGGGAGAATGAGCAGTTCTTC.

The chain combines TRBV10-3 with TRBJ2-1, with 11 bases that match TRBD2. This CDR3 has 13 amino acids. Germline loops: CDR1 ENHRY, CDR2 SYGVKD. Germline trimming cut 6 bases from V and 8 bases from J; bases unmatched to any gene: 3. The CDR3 nucleotides are TGTGCCATCAGACTAGCGGGAGTAGATGAGCAGTTCTTC. Its protein is CAIRLAGVDEQFF.

This clone showed up just once. This sequence joins TRBV30 and TRBJ2-1; a possible D gene is TRBD1 (5 bases). Germline lookup yields CDR1 GTSNPN and CDR2 SVGIG (reference sequence). V was pared by 2 bases and J by 4 bases, with 15 bases between. The CDR3 has 15 amino acids. The CDR3 DNA is TGTGCCTGGAGTTTGACGCAGGGTGGTTACAATGAGCAGTTCTTC. Translated: CAWSLTQGGYNEQFF.

A note on this clone: The junction does not match germline at one end; this may be a read error. V is TRBV13 and J is TRBJ2-1, with D possibly matching TRBD2 (6 bases). The germline gives CDR1 PRHDT, CDR2 FYEKMQ (reference sequence). The CDR3 extends over 12 amino acids. The CDR3 is CASSLGGGEWVF. The CDR3 DNA sequence: TGTGCCAGCAGCTTAGGCGGCGGGGAATGGGTCTTC.

CDR3 sequence (DNA): TGTGCCAGCAGCACAGGACTAGGCGTCGGCGAGCAGTTCTTC. Its protein is CASSTGLGVGEQFF. The chain uses TRBV7-3 and TRBJ2-1, with 7 bases lining up with TRBD2. The CDR3 is made up of 14 amino acids. V lost 5 bases to trimming and J lost 10 bases; unmatched junction nucleotides: 11. CDR1 SGHTA and CDR2 FQGTGA come from the germline V gene.

The V call is TRBV19, the J call TRBJ1-4; 11 bases map to TRBD1. This CDR3 is built from 13 residues. Trimming cost V 8 bases and J 7 bases; bases outside gene matches: 3. Germline V CDR1 and CDR2: LNHDA, SQIVND (reference sequence). Here the CDR3 reads CASRDRGVEKLFF. The CDR3 nucleotides are TGTGCCAGTCGGGACAGGGGGGTTGAAAAACTGTTTTTT.

The rearrangement links TRBV7-9 to TRBJ2-2; 7 bases map to TRBD1. The germline gives CDR1 SEHNR, CDR2 FQNEAQ (reference sequence). The V segment lost 0 bases and the J segment 7 bases; nucleotides outside the gene matches: 5. The CDR3 length is 15 residues. The CDR3 DNA reads as TGTGCCAGCAGCTTAGCCCTTGGGACAGACGGGGAGCTGTTTTTT. Protein sequence: CASSLALGTDGELFF.

The rearrangement joins TRBV10-3 to TRBJ2-1; D is possibly TRBD1 (6 bases). The germline gives CDR1 ENHRY, CDR2 SYGVKD. The CDR3 is 12 residues long. V lost 11 bases, J lost 5 bases, and 13 bases lay in between. As DNA, the CDR3 is TGTGCCGCTCAGGGGACCAACAATGAGCAGTTCTTC. Encoded protein: CAAQGTNNEQFF.

The chain is built from TRBV7-9 and TRBJ1-2; no firm D call. The CDR3 consists of 15 residues. Trimming removed 4 bases at V and 1 base at J, with 13 bases between. Germline V gene lookup returns CDR1 SEHNR and CDR2 FQNEAQ (reference sequence). The CDR3 loop reads CASSSLPGSNYGYTF. Written as DNA, the CDR3 is TGTGCCAGCAGCTCGCTACCTGGGAGTAACTATGGCTACACCTTC.

The chain combines TRBV5-1 with TRBJ1-2, with TRBD1 matching over 7 bases. With V trimmed by 5 bases and J by 4 bases, 11 bases remained unmatched. Per germline, CDR1 SGHRS and CDR2 YFSETQ. The length of the CDR3 is 15 residues. This chain's CDR3 is CASRGNQGVGYGYTF. DNA for the CDR3: TGCGCCAGCAGGGGAAATCAGGGGGTGGGCTATGGCTACACCTTC.

This chain uses TRBV30 with TRBJ1-2; D may be TRBD1 (5 bases). V was shortened by 0 bases and J by 3 bases, with 5 bases between the two germline ends. CDR1 and CDR2 from the germline V gene are GTSNPN and SVGIG (reference sequence). The CDR3 runs to 12 residues. CDR3 sequence: CAWSVQDYGYTF. CDR3 bases: TGTGCCTGGAGTGTACAGGACTATGGCTACACCTTC.

The chain combines TRBV30 with TRBJ1-2, with D possibly TRBD1 on 6 matching bases. This CDR3 contains 15 residues. V was shortened by 2 bases and J by 5 bases, with 18 bases between the two germline ends. Germline V gives CDR1 GTSNPN, CDR2 SVGIG (reference sequence). The CDR3 nucleotides read TGTGCCTGGAGTCCCAGGACAGACCCCATATATGGCTACACCTTC. This sequence encodes CAWSPRTDPIYGYTF. Using reference TRBV30 and TRBJ1-2 for the parts outside the CDR3, the full variable domain is SQTIHQWPATLVQPVGSPLSLECTVEGTSNPNLYWYRQAAGRGLQLLFYSVGIGQISSEVPQNLSASRPQDRQFILSSKKLLLSDSGFYLCAWSPRTDPIYGYTFGSGTRLTVV.

V usage is TRBV6-5 and J usage is TRBJ2-5; 12 bases agree with TRBD2. The germline V gene has CDR1 MNHEY and CDR2 SVGAGI. With V trimmed by 6 bases and J by 2 bases, 4 bases remained unmatched. This CDR3 has 15 amino acids. This CDR3 is CASSTLAGGQETQYF. The CDR3 DNA is TGTGCCAGCAGCACACTAGCGGGGGGACAAGAGACCCAGTACTTC.

About this clone itself: One end of the junction does not line up with germline, which may come from a read error. V and J are TRBV4-3 and TRBJ2-2, with TRBD2 as a possible D gene (6 bases). The CDR3 has 15 amino acids. CDR1 and CDR2 from the germline V gene are LGHNA and YSLEER. The CDR3 here is CASSQDWEATRELFF. The CDR3 DNA follows: TGCGCCAGCAGCCAAGATTGGGAGGCCACCCGGGAGCTGTTTTTT.

The V call is TRBV27, the J call TRBJ2-5; 7 nucleotides align to TRBD1. J lost 6 bases, V lost 5 bases, and 6 bases had no gene match. Germline V gene sequence: CDR1 MNHEY, CDR2 SMNVEV (reference sequence). The CDR3 is made up of 13 amino acids. The CDR3 spells CASSNRGSKTQYF. The DNA for the CDR3 is TGTGCCAGCAGTAACAGGGGTTCGAAGACCCAGTACTTC.

The chain recombines TRBV11-2 with TRBJ2-3; perhaps TRBD1 as D (5 bases). V lost 0 bases to trimming and J lost 4 bases, with 8 bases between them. CDR1 and CDR2 (germline): SGHAT, FQNNGV. The CDR3 has 14 amino acids. The CDR3 loop reads CASSLDRVPDTQYF. CDR3 DNA sequence: TGTGCCAGCAGCTTAGACAGGGTTCCAGATACGCAGTATTTT.

The rearrangement joins TRBV7-2 to TRBJ1-3; possible D gene TRBD1, 5 bases. This CDR3 comprises 19 residues. Deletions cut 2 bases from V and 0 bases from J, with 20 bases between. Germline V gene data show CDR1 as SGHTA and CDR2 as FQGNSA. CDR3 nucleotides: TGTGCCAGCAGCTTATTCCCAAGGGCAGGGAAATACTCTGGAAACACCATATATTTT. Its protein is CASSLFPRAGKYSGNTIYF.

This chain's CDR3 is CASISIWNEQFF. The CDR3 DNA is TGTGCCAGCATTAGTATTTGGAATGAGCAGTTCTTC. V usage is TRBV6-5 and J usage is TRBJ2-1; D is unresolved. Germline V gives CDR1 MNHEY, CDR2 SVGAGI. V was shortened by 7 bases and J by 7 bases, with 11 bases between the two germline ends. The CDR3 has 12 residues.

This rearrangement joins TRBV30 to TRBJ1-4; D is unclear. Trimming took off 0 bases at V and 6 bases at J, with 5 bases between the two ends. The CDR3 length is 12 residues. Germline lookup yields CDR1 GTSNPN and CDR2 SVGIG (reference sequence). CDR3 sequence (DNA): TGTGCCTGGAGTGTCACGGATGAAAAACTGTTTTTT. Translation: CAWSVTDEKLFF.

The gene calls are TRBV9 and TRBJ1-4; 8 positions match TRBD1. J was trimmed by 7 bases and V by 0 bases; bases with no gene match: 8. This CDR3 contains 16 residues. CDR1 is SGDLS and CDR2 is YYNGEE in the germline V gene. For the CDR3, the DNA is TGTGCCAGCAGCGTAGGGACAGGGATGCGGGGTGAAAAACTGTTTTTT. Translated: CASSVGTGMRGEKLFF.

The chain has TRBV25-1 and TRBJ1-6; 7 bases agree with TRBD1. This CDR3 has 14 amino acids. V lost 6 bases, J lost 9 bases, and 8 bases stayed unmatched. Germline V lookup: CDR1 MGHDK, CDR2 SYGVNS. CDR3 protein: CASSLGQVSSPLHF. CDR3 nucleotide sequence: TGTGCCAGCAGCCTCGGACAGGTGTCTTCACCCCTCCACTTT.

This clone turned up a few times. The chain couples TRBV28 to TRBJ2-1; D may be TRBD2 (7 bases). CDR1 MDHEN and CDR2 SYDVKM come from the germline V gene. The CDR3 covers 16 residues. V lost 7 bases to trimming and J lost 2 bases, with 18 bases between them. CDR3 nucleotides: TGTGCCAGCACCTTAGGGGGGGGAGGCCCCTACAATGAGCAGTTCTTC. Protein product: CASTLGGGGPYNEQFF.

The rearrangement joins TRBV7-8 to TRBJ1-3, with 7 bases aligning to TRBD1. CDR1 is SGHVS and CDR2 is FQNEAQ in the germline V gene. The CDR3 consists of 15 residues. The V gene end was trimmed by 3 bases and the J gene end by 1 base; junction bases not matched to a gene: 3. CDR3 residues: CASSFDRESGNTIYF. The CDR3 bases are TGTGCCAGCAGCTTTGACAGGGAATCTGGAAACACCATATATTTT.

The chain uses TRBV30 and TRBJ2-2, with 8 bases that match TRBD2. Germline V lookup: CDR1 GTSNPN, CDR2 SVGIG (reference sequence). The CDR3 is 14 amino acids. V shed 2 bases and J 5 bases; nucleotides not matched to a gene: 4. The DNA of the CDR3 is TGTGCCTGGAGTCCGGGACTAGAGACCGGGGAGCTGTTTTTT. Amino acids: CAWSPGLETGELFF.

This rearrangement joins TRBV7-2 to TRBJ1-2; 10 bases align to TRBD1. The germline V gene has CDR1 SGHTA and CDR2 FQGNSA. V shed 5 bases and J 8 bases; nucleotides not matched to a gene: 11. This CDR3 has 15 amino acids. CDR3 amino acids: CASSQTGQGIGGYTF. In nucleotides, the CDR3 is TGTGCCAGCAGCCAAACGGGACAGGGGATCGGAGGCTACACCTTC.

V gene TRBV4-1 combines with J gene TRBJ2-1, with D hard to call. This CDR3 region has 17 residues. Looked up from germline, CDR1 is MGHRA and CDR2 is YSYEKL. Trimming stripped 1 base from V and 3 bases from J, with 16 bases between. CDR3 amino acids: CASSQGNWPGGYNEQFF. In DNA, the CDR3 is TGCGCCAGCAGCCAAGGTAATTGGCCGGGTGGCTACAATGAGCAGTTCTTC.

This clone was seen only once. The chain employs TRBV7-9 and TRBJ1-1; 7 positions agree with TRBD1. Germline assignment: CDR1 SEHNR and CDR2 FQNEAQ (reference sequence). Losses at the gene ends were 5 bases for V and 6 bases for J; bases not matched to a gene: 12. This CDR3 has 15 amino acids. CDR3: CASSQAYRGAAEAFF. DNA of the CDR3: TGTGCCAGCAGCCAAGCCTACAGGGGAGCTGCTGAAGCTTTCTTT.

The J gene is TRBJ2-3, the V gene TRBV28, with TRBD1 identical over 9 bases. V lost 4 bases and J lost 1; bases outside the gene matches: 6. Germline V gene lookup returns CDR1 MDHEN and CDR2 SYDVKM. The CDR3 loop spans 16 amino acids. The CDR3 region has the DNA TGTGCCAGCAGTTCCCCCCGGGACAGGGGCACAGATACGCAGTATTTT. It translates to CASSSPRDRGTDTQYF.